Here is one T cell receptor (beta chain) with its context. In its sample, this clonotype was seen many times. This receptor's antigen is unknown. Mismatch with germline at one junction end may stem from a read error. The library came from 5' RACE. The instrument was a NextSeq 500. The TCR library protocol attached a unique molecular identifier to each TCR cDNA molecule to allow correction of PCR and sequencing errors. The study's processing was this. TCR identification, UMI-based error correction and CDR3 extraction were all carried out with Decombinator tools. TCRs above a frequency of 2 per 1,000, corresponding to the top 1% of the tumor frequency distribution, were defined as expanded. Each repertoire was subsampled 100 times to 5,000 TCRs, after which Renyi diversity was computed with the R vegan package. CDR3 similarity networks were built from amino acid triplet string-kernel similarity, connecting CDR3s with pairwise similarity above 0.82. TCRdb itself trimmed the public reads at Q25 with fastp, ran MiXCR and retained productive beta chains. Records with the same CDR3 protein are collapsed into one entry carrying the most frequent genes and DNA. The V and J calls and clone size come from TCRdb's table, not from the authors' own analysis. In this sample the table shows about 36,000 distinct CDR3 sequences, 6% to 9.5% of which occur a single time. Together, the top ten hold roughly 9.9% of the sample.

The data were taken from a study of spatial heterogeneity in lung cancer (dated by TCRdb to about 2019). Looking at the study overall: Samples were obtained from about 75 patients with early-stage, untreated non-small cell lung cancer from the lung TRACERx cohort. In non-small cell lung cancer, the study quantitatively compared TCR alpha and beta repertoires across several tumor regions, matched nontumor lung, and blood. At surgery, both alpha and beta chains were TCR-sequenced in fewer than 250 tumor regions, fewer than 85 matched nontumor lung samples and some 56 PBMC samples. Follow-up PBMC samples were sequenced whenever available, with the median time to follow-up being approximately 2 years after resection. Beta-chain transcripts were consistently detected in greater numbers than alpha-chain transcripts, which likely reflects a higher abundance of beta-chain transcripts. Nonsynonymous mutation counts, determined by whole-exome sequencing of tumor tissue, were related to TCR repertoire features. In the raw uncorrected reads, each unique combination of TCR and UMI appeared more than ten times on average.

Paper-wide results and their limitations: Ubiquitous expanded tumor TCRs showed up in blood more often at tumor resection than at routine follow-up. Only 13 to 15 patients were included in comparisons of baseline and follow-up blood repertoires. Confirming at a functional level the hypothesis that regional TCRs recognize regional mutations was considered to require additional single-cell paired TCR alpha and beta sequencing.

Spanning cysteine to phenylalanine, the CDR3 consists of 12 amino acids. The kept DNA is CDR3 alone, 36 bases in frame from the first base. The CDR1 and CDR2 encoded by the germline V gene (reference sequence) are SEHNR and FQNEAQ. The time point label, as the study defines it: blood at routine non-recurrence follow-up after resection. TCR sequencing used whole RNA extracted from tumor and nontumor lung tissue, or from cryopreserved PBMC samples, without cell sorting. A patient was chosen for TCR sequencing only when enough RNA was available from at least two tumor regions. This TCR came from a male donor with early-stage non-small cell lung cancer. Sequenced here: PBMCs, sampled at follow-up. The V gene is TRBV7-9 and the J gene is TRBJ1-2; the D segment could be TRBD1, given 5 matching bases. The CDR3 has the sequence CASSLAGTLGDF. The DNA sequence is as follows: TGTGCCAGCAGCTTAGCTGGCACGCTGGGGGACTTC.